Below, 29 T cell receptor beta chains from the same sample are listed, as sequenced in a study of shared clonotypes between healthy human individuals (dated by TCRdb to 2018 to 2020). Libraries were constructed by the immunoSEQ multiplex PCR assay. Drawn from immuneACCESS, this table holds only the in-frame rearrangements with V and J called that TCRdb kept. Clones are partly lost; checked studies trace under half to an unresolved V gene and leave the rest unexplained. The table for this sample lists 2,500,000 or so clones; around 90% of them were counted only once. Of the sample, about 0.13% is held by the ten largest clones. Sequencing used naive CD4+ T cells sorted from blood. The cell subset or site label for this specimen denotes: CD45RA+ positively selected. Receptors originate from a man younger than 35 in good health.

The V gene is TRBV30, the J gene TRBJ2-7; D may be TRBD1 or TRBD2 (5 bases each). Per the germline V gene, CDR1 is GTSNPN and CDR2 is SVGIG (reference sequence). CDR3 size: 11 residues. The ends were cut back, 5 bases at V and 5 bases at J, with 10 bases in the middle. In DNA, the CDR3 is TGTGCCTGGTTGGGACGAGACGAGCAGTACTTC. Encoded protein: CAWLGRDEQYF.

The chain combines TRBV18 with TRBJ2-7; 9 positions agree with TRBD2. The CDR3 loop spans 13 amino acids. V dropped 6 bases and J dropped 2; count of bases not matched to a gene: 2. Germline loops: CDR1 KGHSH, CDR2 LQKENI. This chain's CDR3 is CASSLAGTYEQYF. Here the CDR3 DNA reads TGTGCCAGCTCTCTAGCGGGGACCTACGAGCAGTACTTC.

The chain carries TRBV11-2 and TRBJ2-3; 8 bases agree with TRBD1. The CDR3 totals 17 residues. V lost 7 bases and J lost 2; bases outside the gene matches: 14. The germline V gene encodes CDR1 SGHAT and CDR2 FQNNGV. The CDR3 sequence: CASIRLRGQAPTDTQYF. The CDR3 DNA reads TGTGCCAGCATCCGCCTCCGGGGACAGGCCCCCACAGATACGCAGTATTTT.

The chain couples TRBV6-1 to TRBJ1-5, with 7 nucleotides matching TRBD1. After removal of 5 bases from V and 6 bases from J, the junction contained 7 bases not matched to a gene. The germline gives CDR1 MNHNS, CDR2 SASEGT. The CDR3 spans 14 residues. CDR3 loop: CASSLSNRGQPQHF. The CDR3 DNA is TGTGCCAGCAGTCTAAGCAACAGGGGTCAGCCCCAGCATTTT.

The CDR3 sequence: CASTAKGLGAKNIQYF. The CDR3 DNA reads as TGTGCCAGCACCGCTAAGGGATTGGGGGCCAAAAACATTCAGTACTTC. This sequence joins TRBV28 and TRBJ2-4; D gene ambiguous. Trimming stripped 7 bases from V and 1 base from J, with 17 bases between. This CDR3 region has 16 residues. CDR1 is MDHEN and CDR2 is SYDVKM in the germline V gene.

The V and J genes are TRBV10-3 and TRBJ1-3; 7 nucleotides agree with TRBD1. The CDR3 contains 15 residues. Losses at the gene ends were 1 base for V and 2 bases for J; bases not matched to a gene: 2. In germline, CDR1 is ENHRY, CDR2 SYGVKD. The CDR3 is CAISELTGTGNTIYF. The CDR3 DNA sequence: TGTGCCATCAGTGAGTTGACAGGGACTGGAAACACCATATATTTT.

The chain links TRBV19 to TRBJ1-6; a possible D gene is TRBD1 (6 bases). This CDR3 comprises 14 residues. Deletions cut 4 bases from V and 10 bases from J, with 14 bases between. Germline V lookup: CDR1 LNHDA, CDR2 SQIVND (reference sequence). CDR3 nucleotide sequence: TGTGCCAGTAGTAGCGGCGGGGGGCTATCACCCCTCCACTTT. Translating it yields CASSSGGGLSPLHF.

This sequence joins TRBV30 and TRBJ2-4, with D perhaps matching TRBD1 (6 bases). The CDR3 runs to 14 residues. The germline gives CDR1 GTSNPN, CDR2 SVGIG (reference sequence). Trimming shortened V by 2 bases and J by 4 bases, and 12 bases separated the two germline ends. The CDR3 loop reads CAWSFRTVKNIQYF. In nucleotides, the CDR3 is TGTGCCTGGAGTTTCCGGACAGTAAAAAACATTCAGTACTTC.

The CDR3 nucleotides read TGTGCCACCTCGTCTAGATATTCACCCCTCCACTTT. Its translation: CATSSRYSPLHF. The chain employs TRBV27 and TRBJ1-6; D remains ambiguous. Germline CDR1 and CDR2: MNHEY and SMNVEV (reference sequence). The ends were cut back, 10 bases at V and 8 bases at J, with 12 bases in the middle. This CDR3 contains 12 residues.

The CDR3 here is CASSLMSSYNEQFF. DNA for the CDR3: TGCGCCAGCAGCTTGATGAGCTCCTACAATGAGCAGTTCTTC. This sequence joins TRBV5-1 and TRBJ2-1; D ambiguous. This CDR3 contains 14 residues. The V gene lost 1 base and the J gene lost 0 bases, with 5 bases spanning the gap. Germline CDR1 reads SGHRS; CDR2 reads YFSETQ.

Of note for this clone: Additional DNA sequences in this sample encode the identical CDR3. The chain recombines TRBV9 with TRBJ2-2, with 10 bases matching TRBD2. The CDR3 consists of 16 residues. V trimming: 2 bases; J trimming: 4 bases; junction bases outside the gene matches: 5. The germline V gene encodes CDR1 SGDLS and CDR2 YYNGEE. CDR3 bases: TGTGCCAGCAGCGTCGAACTAGCGGGACCCACCGGGGAGCTGTTTTTT. It codes for CASSVELAGPTGELFF.

Note on this clone: This sample also contains other DNA sequences that code for the same CDR3. The chain is built from TRBV30 and TRBJ2-7; D not certain. Looked up from germline, CDR1 is GTSNPN and CDR2 is SVGIG (reference sequence). The CDR3 is 12 amino acids. Deletions cut 3 bases from V and 0 bases from J, with 6 bases between. In DNA, the CDR3 is TGTGCCTGGAGCCCAAGCTCCTACGAGCAGTACTTC. Translating it yields CAWSPSSYEQYF.

This chain uses TRBV19 with TRBJ1-2; the match to TRBD1 covers 7 bases. Germline trimming cut 2 bases from V and 6 bases from J; bases unmatched to any gene: 6. The CDR3 runs 14 residues. Germline V gives CDR1 LNHDA, CDR2 SQIVND (reference sequence). CDR3 residues: CASSIRGQRNGYTF. Written as DNA, the CDR3 is TGTGCCAGTAGTATAAGGGGGCAGAGGAATGGCTACACCTTC.

The chain has TRBV19 and TRBJ1-1, with D perhaps TRBD1 (5 bases). With 7 bases removed from V and 3 bases from J, the gap between germline ends came to 12 bases. Germline assignment: CDR1 LNHDA and CDR2 SQIVND (reference sequence). This CDR3 comprises 13 residues. The DNA of the CDR3 is TGTGCCAGTACCGGGGACCTATACACTGAAGCTTTCTTT. This translates into CASTGDLYTEAFF.

The chain joins TRBV7-9 to TRBJ2-7; TRBD2 matches 8 bases. Trimming at V came to 7 bases and at J to 2 bases, leaving 7 bases not matched to a gene. Germline lookup yields CDR1 SEHNR and CDR2 FQNEAQ (reference sequence). This CDR3 comprises 14 residues. CDR3: CASTSGGAAYEQYF. In DNA, the CDR3 is TGTGCCAGCACTTCGGGGGGGGCTGCCTACGAGCAGTACTTC.

This sequence joins TRBV18 and TRBJ2-7; D not certain. The V gene lost 2 bases and the J gene lost 2 bases, with 13 bases spanning the gap. The CDR3 is made up of 15 amino acids. Germline loops: CDR1 KGHSH, CDR2 LQKENI. CDR3 region: CASSPDTRTAYEQYF. The CDR3 DNA is TGTGCCAGCTCACCAGATACCCGGACGGCCTACGAGCAGTACTTC.

Here the CDR3 DNA reads TGCGCCAGCAGCCAAGTGCTAGCGGGAGGGTTGCCATACTTC. It translates to CASSQVLAGGLPYF. This rearrangement joins TRBV4-3 to TRBJ2-7; 12 positions match TRBD2. The V and J ends lost 1 base and 13 bases, in that order; junction bases with no gene match: 8. The germline gives CDR1 LGHNA, CDR2 YSLEER. CDR3 length: 14 residues.

The rearrangement joins TRBV28 to TRBJ2-3; possibly TRBD2 for D (6 bases). V lost 8 bases and J lost 2, with 8 bases in between. This CDR3 contains 12 residues. Germline-derived CDR1 and CDR2 are MDHEN and SYDVKM. For the CDR3, the DNA is TGTGCCAGCCAGGACTACACAGATACGCAGTATTTT. Its translation: CASQDYTDTQYF.

V is TRBV6-6 and J is TRBJ1-5, with D tentatively TRBD1 (6 bases). CDR3 size: 14 residues. CDR1 MNHNY and CDR2 SVGAGI come from the germline V gene (reference sequence). The ends were cut back, 0 bases at V and 7 bases at J, with 10 bases in the middle. The CDR3 DNA sequence: TGTGCCAGCAGTTACTCAACAGGGACCCAGCCCCAGCATTTT. The encoded protein is CASSYSTGTQPQHF.

The chain joins TRBV10-3 to TRBJ2-3; D is possibly TRBD2 (6 bases). Germline V gene data show CDR1 as ENHRY and CDR2 as SYGVKD. The CDR3 contains 16 residues. The ends were cut back, 4 bases at V and 3 bases at J, with 17 bases in the middle. This CDR3 reads CAISVLGRGGTDTQYF. The CDR3 nucleotides read TGTGCCATCAGTGTATTAGGGAGAGGAGGGACAGATACGCAGTATTTT.

The CDR3 nucleotides read TGTGCCAGCAGCTTACGGACTGGCTGGGAGGAGACCCAGTACTTC. Protein sequence: CASSLRTGWEETQYF. This chain joins TRBV5-5 and TRBJ2-5, with D possibly TRBD2 on 5 matching bases. This CDR3 is 15 amino acids long. The germline V and J ends were trimmed by 2 bases and 5 bases, with 16 bases remaining between them. Per the germline V gene, CDR1 is SGHKS and CDR2 is YYEKEE (reference sequence).

The chain links TRBV5-6 to TRBJ1-1, with TRBD1 identical over 11 bases. V gave up 2 bases and J gave up 0 bases; unmatched junction bases: 9. Germline assignment: CDR1 SGHDT and CDR2 YYEEEE. The CDR3 runs 18 residues. CDR3 amino acids: CASSFLGTGGLVNTEAFF. The CDR3 bases are TGTGCCAGCAGCTTTCTGGGGACAGGGGGTCTCGTGAACACTGAAGCTTTCTTT.

This sequence joins TRBV5-4 and TRBJ1-2; no clear D. The CDR3 is made up of 14 amino acids. Germline assignment: CDR1 SGHNT and CDR2 YYREEE (reference sequence). V dropped 0 bases and J dropped 3 bases, with 9 bases sitting between them. The CDR3 nucleotides read TGTGCCAGCAGCTTGGTGGGATCCGACTATGGCTACACCTTC. Its translation: CASSLVGSDYGYTF.

The CDR3, as DNA: TGCAGCGTTGAAGAACAGGGTATGGCCAACGTCCTGACTTTC. It encodes CSVEEQGMANVLTF. The gene calls are TRBV29-1 and TRBJ2-6, with D perhaps matching TRBD1 (6 bases). V was cut by 0 bases and J by 6 bases, with 9 bases left in between. Germline CDR1 is SQVTM and CDR2 is ANQGSEA. The CDR3 covers 14 residues.

This chain uses TRBV15 with TRBJ1-2, with D unclear. This CDR3 is built from 12 residues. The V end was cut by 5 bases, the J end by 3 bases, with 7 bases between. Germline V gene sequence: CDR1 LNHNV, CDR2 YYDKDF (reference sequence). The CDR3 region is CATSLMDYGYTF. The CDR3 DNA is TGTGCCACCAGCTTGATGGACTATGGCTACACCTTC.

V is TRBV5-8 and J is TRBJ2-3, with 7 bases aligning to TRBD2. The CDR3 extends over 16 amino acids. Germline CDR1 SGHTS, CDR2 YDEGEE. Trimming at V came to 4 bases and at J to 1 base, leaving 9 bases not matched to a gene. The CDR3 is CASSRLRGSGTDTQYF. In DNA, the CDR3 is TGTGCCAGCAGCCGCCTCCGCGGGAGCGGCACAGATACGCAGTATTTT.

The V gene is TRBV28, the J gene TRBJ2-5; D is possibly TRBD2 (7 bases). The DNA end is more similar to TRBJ2-7, so the J call may be wrong. The germline gives CDR1 MDHEN, CDR2 SYDVKM. The CDR3 has 13 amino acids. CDR3 region: CASLRGASREQYF. In nucleotides, the CDR3 is TGTGCCAGCCTCCGGGGGGCTTCTCGCGAGCAGTACTTC.

The genes are TRBV4-1 and TRBJ2-7; maybe TRBD1 (8 bases). CDR1 and CDR2 (germline): MGHRA, YSYEKL. The V gene lost 1 base and the J gene lost 5 bases, with 15 bases spanning the gap. The CDR3 loop spans 15 amino acids. CDR3 protein: CASSQVGQGGNEQYF. The CDR3 DNA follows: TGCGCCAGCAGCCAAGTAGGACAGGGAGGGAACGAGCAGTACTTC.

The chain uses TRBV18 and TRBJ1-5; D is undetermined. Between the trimmed V and J ends, which lost 6 bases and 2 bases, there was a span of 5 bases. CDR3 length equals 12 residues. Germline assignment: CDR1 KGHSH and CDR2 LQKENI. The CDR3 DNA reads TGTGCCAGCTCCCGTGGCAATCAGCCCCAGCATTTT. This translates into CASSRGNQPQHF.